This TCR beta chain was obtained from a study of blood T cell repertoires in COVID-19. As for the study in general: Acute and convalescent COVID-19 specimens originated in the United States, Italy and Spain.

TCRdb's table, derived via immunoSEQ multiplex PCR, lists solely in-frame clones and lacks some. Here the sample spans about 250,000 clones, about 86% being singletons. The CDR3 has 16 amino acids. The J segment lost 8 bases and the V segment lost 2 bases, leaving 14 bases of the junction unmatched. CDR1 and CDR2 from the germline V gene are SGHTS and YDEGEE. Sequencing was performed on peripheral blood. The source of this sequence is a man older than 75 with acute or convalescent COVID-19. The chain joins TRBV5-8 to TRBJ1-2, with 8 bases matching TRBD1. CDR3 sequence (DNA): TGTGCCAGCAGCTTCGAACTAGGACAGGGAGGGCACGGCTACACCTTC. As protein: CASSFELGQGGHGYTF.